This T cell receptor (beta chain) was sequenced in a study of Ad26.COV2.S vaccination and SARS-CoV-2 variants. Study background: Administration of Ad26.COV2.S was intramuscular, either once or twice 56 days apart. Study-level points and caveats: Vaccine recipients surpassed placebo recipients in spike-specific TCR breadth.

Treatment reported: around 19 received Ad26.COV2.S at low or high dose, single or two shots; about five received placebo; per-sample allocation not given. Collection of the samples took place on day 63 after the first injection of vaccine or placebo. This adult donor, from Boston, was 18-55 years old. SARS-CoV-2 spike from the Wuhan strain was encoded by the vaccine, an Ad26 vector. As to this clone: Its target is not known.

Some clones are missing from TCRdb's copy, which holds only in-frame ones; the method was immunoSEQ multiplex PCR. The sample shows roughly 400,000 clones, roughly 90% of them seen only once. The CDR3 contains 16 residues. The germline gives CDR1 SNHLY, CDR2 FYNNEI. V dropped 6 bases and J dropped 3; count of bases not matched to a gene: 6. V and J are TRBV2 and TRBJ2-2, with 11 positions matching TRBD2. The sequences come from peripheral blood, collected in a trial of Ad26.COV2.S vaccine versus placebo. The sequence was collected from a person between 18 and 59 years old who received the Ad26.COV2.S COVID-19 vaccine or a placebo. CDR3 amino acids: CASRGGLAAYTGELFF. The CDR3 DNA sequence: TGTGCCAGCAGGGGGGGACTAGCGGCTTACACCGGGGAGCTGTTTTTT.